The T cell receptor beta chain described here comes from a study of OX40 agonist ivuxolimab in advanced cancers. Across the whole study: Age averaged about 62 years (range about 20 to 79), and 82.7% were male.

A note on this clone: Antigen specificity is unknown.

The CDR3 runs 15 residues. Per germline, CDR1 KGHSH and CDR2 LQKENI. The V and J ends lost 1 base and 0 bases, in that order; junction bases with no gene match: 2. Generated by immunoSEQ multiplex PCR, the TCRdb table keeps only in-frame clones and is missing some. The sample holds 76,000 or so clones, roughly 85% seen once. Study outcomes and limitations: Mean expanded clone counts were higher in CD8+ than CD4+ T cells.

The material sequenced was CD4+ or CD8+ T cells sorted from blood, taken in a trial of the OX40 agonist ivuxolimab. The sequence derives from an adult with an advanced solid tumor such as melanoma, head and neck, liver or kidney cancer. The rearrangement uses TRBV18 and TRBJ1-2; 7 bases match TRBD1. The DNA of the CDR3 is TGTGCCAGCTCACCACGGCAGGGGGCTAACTATGGCTACACCTTC. Amino acids: CASSPRQGANYGYTF.